The subject of this entry is one T cell receptor (beta chain). This sample is drawn from a study of blood T cell repertoires in COVID-19. Study-level background: Acute and convalescent COVID-19 specimens originated in the United States, Italy and Spain. Sample material is recorded as cDNA or gDNA derived from T cells, B-cell-depleted T cells, or PBMCs.

CDR1 is SGHDT, CDR2 YYEEEE, per germline. This CDR3 has 18 residues. J was trimmed by 3 bases and V by 0 bases; bases with no gene match: 8. Sequencing was performed with immunoSEQ multiplex PCR; in TCRdb, only in-frame clones are kept and a portion is missing. This table holds 440,000 or so clones, 75% to 90% found once. The chain recombines TRBV5-6 with TRBJ1-4; 10 bases fit TRBD1. This receptor was identified in a woman between 40 and 55 years old with COVID-19, enrolled during active disease. Input material: peripheral blood. The CDR3 DNA reads TGTGCCAGCAGCTTGGCCCTGGGACAGGGGATTCCTAATGAAAAACTGTTTTTT. This gives the protein CASSLALGQGIPNEKLFF. Together with reference TRBV5-6 and TRBJ1-4, the CDR3 gives the full variable domain: DAGVTQSPTHLIKTRGQQVTLRCSPKSGHDTVSWYQQALGQGPQFIFQYYEEEERQRGNFPDRFSGHQFPNYSSELNVNALLLGDSALYLCASSLALGQGIPNEKLFFGSGTQLSVL.